A selection of T cell receptor beta chains follows, all from one sample in a study of cytomegalovirus exposure and HLA in healthy donors. Only in-frame clones appear in the TCRdb table, and some are missing; sequencing was by immunoSEQ multiplex PCR. This sample's table has approximately 40,000 clones. Material: PBMCs. These receptors all stem from a woman aged 25 to 39 in good health and CMV-seronegative. The CDR3 runs from the conserved cysteine through the conserved F or W. The D gene is left open where the match is weak.

v_call	d_call	j_call	cdr3_aa	cdr3_nt
TRBV7-9	TRBD2	TRBJ2-3	CASSLTSATVDTQYF	TGTGCCAGCAGCTTGACTAGCGCAACCGTAGATACGCAGTATTTT
TRBV7-2	NA	TRBJ1-2	CASSLGPGVNGYTF	TGTGCCAGCAGCTTAGGTCCAGGGGTTAATGGCTACACCTTC
TRBV29-1	NA	TRBJ2-7	CSVVGERAYEQYF	TGCAGCGTTGTCGGCGAGCGGGCCTACGAGCAGTACTTC
TRBV4-3	TRBD1	TRBJ2-5	CASSQTGGEETQYF	TGCGCCAGCAGCCAAACAGGGGGCGAAGAGACCCAGTACTTC
TRBV7-9	TRBD1	TRBJ2-7	CASSLAYRDSVSYEQYF	TGTGCCAGCAGCTTAGCCTACCGGGACAGCGTCTCCTACGAGCAGTACTTC
TRBV4-1	NA	TRBJ2-7	CASSHAFGRSDAPISRYF	TGCGCCAGCAGCCATGCCTTCGGGAGATCAGACGCCCCGATATCCCGGTACTTC
TRBV29-1	TRBD1	TRBJ1-2	CSGKTGYSDYGYTF	TGCAGCGGGAAGACAGGGTATTCGGACTATGGCTACACCTTC
TRBV4-1	NA	TRBJ2-7	CASSQVWAHTYEQYF	TGCGCCAGCAGCCAAGTGTGGGCTCACACATACGAGCAGTACTTC
TRBV27	NA	TRBJ2-5	CASSLGTYQETQYF	TGTGCCAGCAGTCTAGGGACATACCAAGAGACCCAGTACTTC
TRBV30	NA	TRBJ2-1	CAWSHGRAGNEQFF	TGTGCCTGGAGTCACGGGAGAGCTGGCAATGAGCAGTTCTTC
TRBV19	NA	TRBJ1-5	CASSSAGAGQPQHF	TGTGCCAGTAGTTCGGCAGGGGCGGGTCAGCCCCAGCATTTT
TRBV4-1	NA	TRBJ2-5	CASSQDRFETQYF	TGCGCCAGCAGCCAAGACAGGTTTGAGACCCAGTACTTC
TRBV27	NA	TRBJ1-1	CASSFLSPDTEAFF	TGTGCCAGCAGTTTTCTTAGCCCGGACACTGAAGCTTTCTTT
TRBV7-7	TRBD1	TRBJ2-7	CASSPDRGHYEQYF	TGTGCCAGCAGCCCGGACAGGGGTCACTACGAGCAGTACTTC
TRBV4-1	NA	TRBJ2-7	CASSHITEPSYEQYF	TGCGCCAGCAGCCATATTACAGAACCGTCCTACGAGCAGTACTTC
TRBV5-1	NA	TRBJ2-2	CASSFSLGSRTGELFF	TGCGCCAGCAGCTTTTCTTTGGGCAGTCGCACCGGGGAGCTGTTTTTT
TRBV11-3	TRBD1	TRBJ2-6	CASSSPRQGASGANVLTF	TGTGCCAGCAGCTCCCCTCGGCAGGGGGCGTCTGGGGCCAACGTCCTGACTTTC
TRBV5-4	TRBD1	TRBJ1-1	CASSLVEGAGEAFF	TGTGCCAGCAGCTTGGTTGAGGGGGCGGGTGAAGCTTTCTTT
TRBV19	TRBD2	TRBJ2-7	CASRSGVSDEQYF	TGTGCCAGTAGGAGCGGGGTCAGCGACGAGCAGTACTTC
TRBV15	TRBD1	TRBJ2-1	CATSVEGAVNEQFF	TGTGCCACCAGCGTCGAGGGGGCAGTGAATGAGCAGTTCTTC
TRBV15	NA	TRBJ2-6	CATSRSDSSSGANVLTF	TGTGCCACCAGCAGAAGTGACAGTTCCTCTGGGGCCAACGTCCTGACTTTC
TRBV4-2	TRBD2	TRBJ2-3	CASSPLAGGTDTQYF	TGTGCCAGCAGTCCCCTAGCGGGGGGAACAGATACGCAGTATTTT
TRBV4-3	TRBD2	TRBJ2-1	CASSHVGTSGRAGYNEQFF	TGCGCCAGCAGCCACGTTGGGACTAGCGGGAGGGCTGGCTACAATGAGCAGTTCTTC
TRBV6-5	NA	TRBJ2-7	CASSLGFGYEQYF	TGTGCCAGCAGTTTGGGCTTTGGCTACGAGCAGTACTTC
TRBV9	TRBD2	TRBJ2-7	CASSATGTTAYEQYF	TGTGCCAGCAGCGCTACCGGGACTACCGCCTACGAGCAGTACTTC
TRBV19	TRBD2	TRBJ2-1	CASSIRKLAGQEQFF	TGTGCCAGTAGTATAAGGAAGCTAGCGGGACAGGAGCAGTTCTTC
TRBV7-2	NA	TRBJ1-5	CASSPGNPRNQPQHF	TGTGCCAGCAGCCCCGGGAACCCGCGCAATCAGCCCCAGCATTTT
TRBV6-1	TRBD2	TRBJ2-7	CASSGGGDYEQYF	TGTGCCAGCAGTGGCGGGGGGGACTACGAGCAGTACTTC
TRBV30	TRBD1	TRBJ2-1	CAWSTDRGYNEQFF	TGTGCCTGGAGTACCGACAGGGGTTACAATGAGCAGTTCTTC
TRBV19	NA	TRBJ1-5	CASSIRDLSRSNQPQHF	TGTGCCAGTAGTATACGGGACTTATCGCGCAGCAATCAGCCCCAGCATTTT
TRBV7-3	TRBD2	TRBJ2-1	CASSQGGGAGNEQFF	TGTGCCAGCAGCCAGGGCGGGGGGGCTGGCAATGAGCAGTTCTTC
TRBV4-3	TRBD2	TRBJ2-2	CASSHPFGSGRADTGELFF	TGCGCCAGCAGCCACCCTTTCGGTAGCGGGAGGGCCGACACCGGGGAGCTGTTTTTT
TRBV20-1	NA	TRBJ2-7	CSAGAAYEQYF	TGCAGTGCCGGTGCGGCCTACGAGCAGTACTTC
TRBV4-1	TRBD2	TRBJ2-7	CASSQDLRRTSGSYYEQYF	TGCGCCAGCAGCCAAGATCTCCGCAGGACTAGCGGGAGCTACTACGAGCAGTACTTC
TRBV19	NA	TRBJ1-2	CASTGREGYGYTF	TGTGCCAGTACCGGCAGGGAGGGCTATGGCTACACCTTC
TRBV29-1	NA	TRBJ2-4	CSVEDSIQYF	TGCAGCGTTGAAGACAGTATTCAGTACTTC
TRBV6-1	TRBD2	TRBJ2-7	CASMWSGGYEQYF	TGTGCCAGCATGTGGTCCGGGGGGTACGAGCAGTACTTC
TRBV4-1	TRBD2	TRBJ2-7	CASSQELMVSGSEQYF	TGCGCCAGCAGCCAAGAATTGATGGTGAGCGGGAGCGAGCAGTACTTC
TRBV5-1	TRBD1	TRBJ1-4	CASSVSQGAGEKLFF	TGCGCCAGCAGCGTATCCCAGGGGGCGGGAGAAAAACTGTTTTTT
TRBV15	TRBD1	TRBJ1-4	CATSTQSGTGLEKLFF	TGTGCCACCAGCACCCAGTCCGGGACAGGGCTTGAAAAACTGTTTTTT
TRBV5-1	TRBD2	TRBJ2-3	CASSPPSGTNTDTQYF	TGCGCCAGCAGCCCCCCAAGCGGGACCAACACAGATACGCAGTATTTT
TRBV5-1	TRBD2	TRBJ2-1	CASSPTSEVYNEQFF	TGCGCCAGCAGCCCGACTAGCGAGGTATACAATGAGCAGTTCTTC
TRBV7-2	TRBD1	TRBJ1-2	CASSPPGQANLNGYTF	TGTGCCAGCAGCCCCCCCGGACAGGCAAATCTAAATGGCTACACCTTC
TRBV9	TRBD2	TRBJ2-3	CASSVATTVRAGGSTDTQYF	TGTGCCAGCAGCGTAGCTACTACGGTACGCGCCGGGGGGAGCACAGATACGCAGTATTTT
TRBV27	NA	TRBJ2-7	CASSLRLGNREQYF	TGTGCCAGCAGTTTACGACTAGGGAATCGCGAGCAGTACTTC
TRBV5-1	NA	TRBJ2-2	CASSLASGTGELFF	TGCGCCAGCAGCTTGGCTTCAGGAACCGGGGAGCTGTTTTTT
TRBV28	TRBD1	TRBJ2-1	CASSSSGTGENEQFF	TGTGCCAGCAGTTCGAGCGGGACAGGGGAAAATGAGCAGTTCTTC
TRBV4-1	TRBD2	TRBJ2-7	CASSQVALAGEQYF	TGCGCCAGCAGCCAAGTCGCCCTAGCGGGCGAGCAGTACTTC
TRBV6-5	TRBD2	TRBJ2-1	CASSYYAGGKFEQFF	TGTGCCAGCAGTTACTATGCGGGAGGAAAGTTTGAGCAGTTCTTC
TRBV27	TRBD1	TRBJ2-3	CASSLGQGDTQYF	TGTGCCAGCAGTTTAGGACAGGGAGATACGCAGTATTTT
TRBV20-1	NA	TRBJ2-1	CSAYSYNEQFF	TGCAGTGCTTATTCGTACAATGAGCAGTTCTTC